Listed below are T cell receptor beta chains from one sample, sequenced in a study of T cell repertoires in aging, cancer and after chemotherapy. TCRdb re-derived calls from the multiplex PCR reads in MiXCR, one entry per CDR3 protein. The sample has roughly 2,000 distinct CDR3 sequences, 30% to 35% seen once. Sequencing was performed on blood. Receptors originate from a human donor with a blood cancer. Each CDR3 is given without its conserved first and last residue.

j_call	v_call	cdr3_aa
TRBJ1-1	TRBV5-5	ASSLFGRDDTEAF
TRBJ1-3	TRBV14	ASSQLQGGSGNTIY
TRBJ2-7	TRBV27	ASSSGLGYEQY
TRBJ2-1	TRBV5-5	ASSLDARDRLGEQF
TRBJ2-3	TRBV18	ASSRGLLGDTQY
TRBJ2-1	TRBV10-3	AISGGTGGSEQF
TRBJ1-1	TRBV27	ASSAGTGGRKAF
TRBJ1-1	TRBV19	ASSPQQGRNTEAF
TRBJ1-5	TRBV6-1	ASSECDRVRQPQH
TRBJ2-2	TRBV7-2	VSSLDPGELF
TRBJ2-1	TRBV29-1	SVRRGGGYNEQF
TRBJ2-3	TRBV30	AWSDRFGTDTQY
TRBJ2-1	TRBV4-1	ASSLARLQF
TRBJ1-2	TRBV20-1	SASRDLYGYT
TRBJ2-3	TRBV19	ASSIGGTGELDTQY
TRBJ2-2	TRBV29-1	SAGQNTGELF
TRBJ2-2	TRBV13	ASSPGTGELF
TRBJ1-2	TRBV13	ASSSWTDSYGYT
TRBJ2-1	TRBV5-4	ASSDSSGGAYEQF
TRBJ1-2	TRBV27	ASSSDAGTVGYT
TRBJ2-5	TRBV19	ASSPRDRGKETQY
TRBJ2-5	TRBV5-4	ASSLYTGETQY
TRBJ1-3	TRBV12-3/TRBV12-4	ASRPTGGFGNTIY
TRBJ1-2	TRBV6-5	ASSYMAGSNYGYT
TRBJ2-3	TRBV12-3/TRBV12-4	ASTWMFDTQY
TRBJ2-6	TRBV5-4	ASSPGTGPSGANVLT
TRBJ2-1	TRBV6-5	ASSVSNYGNEQF
TRBJ1-6	TRBV27	ASSLGADSPLH
TRBJ2-7	TRBV7-6	ASSSGTYEQY
TRBJ1-2	TRBV6-6	ASSSTGAYGYT
TRBJ2-1	TRBV5-1	ASTRAGSNEQF
TRBJ2-3	TRBV4-2	ASSQRPSGTDTQY
TRBJ1-4	TRBV7-2	ASSLGSFRGEKLF
TRBJ1-1	TRBV6-6	ASSYSSNRGGTEAF
TRBJ2-5	TRBV19	ASSPGWGPRKETQY
TRBJ1-1	TRBV6-5	ASSEGRNMNTEAF
TRBJ2-1	TRBV5-6	ASSLGGDNDNEQF
TRBJ2-5	TRBV27	ASSFGRGRPIGWKETQY
TRBJ2-1	TRBV6-6	ASRFRDEQF
TRBJ1-5	TRBV6-6	ASSRQGLSQLQH
TRBJ2-1	TRBV7-9	ASSLDVTPRGEF
TRBJ2-2	TRBV12-3/TRBV12-4	ASSRGTGGTGELF
TRBJ1-5	TRBV5-4	ASSLAGNQPQH
TRBJ2-3	TRBV6-5	ASRNPGTDTQY